This T cell receptor (beta chain) was found in a study of blood T cells in healthy people across ages. Study in general: For every two T cells, template switching captured about one barcoded beta molecule. General study points: The CMV status of each donor remained undetermined, and this could have confounded shifts in expanded clonotypes. Because sorting was not performed, PBMCs prevented conclusive naive versus antigen-experienced comparison.

A second PCR of roughly 7 to 11 cycles used a sample-barcoded 5' primer and a J-beta primer mix. A single record per CDR3 protein comes from TCRdb applying MiXCR to the 5' RACE reads. The sample has over 1,500,000 distinct CDR3 sequences, 30% to 40% seen once. Of note for this clonotype: Its antigen is unidentified.

Each donor's blood draw was approximately 10 milliliters of peripheral blood. V was pared by 5 bases and J by 4 bases, with 4 bases of the junction left unmatched. CDR1 is MNHEY and CDR2 is SVGAGI in the germline V gene. This CDR3 region has 14 residues. The sequence was collected from a human donor in good health. The V call is TRBV6-5, the J call TRBJ2-3; TRBD2 agrees at 9 bases. The sample comprised blood. The CDR3, as DNA: TGTGCCAGCAGTCACGCGGGGGGGGCAGATACGCAGTATTTT. Amino acid sequence: CASSHAGGADTQYF.